This TCR beta chain was captured in a study of CD8 T cells in Susac syndrome. RNA in amounts of about 0.5 to 1 ug was reverse transcribed with random hexamers. MiXCR, run by TCRdb on the immunoSEQ multiplex PCR reads, gives a single entry per CDR3 protein. Of hundreds of thousands of distinct CDR3 sequences in the sample, 90% to 95% were seen once. CD8+ and CD4+ blood T cells underwent TCR beta sequencing. FACS was used to enrich TEMRA cells, whereas the CD8+ and CD4+ T cells were obtained by negative isolation. Sequencing used CD4+ T cells from PBMCs. This clonotype was obtained from a human donor with multiple sclerosis.

This CDR3 is CASEDRGLDEKLFF. The CDR3 bases are TGTGCCTCAGAAGACAGGGGGTTAGACGAAAAACTGTTTTTT. V usage is TRBV30 and J usage is TRBJ1-4; 9 nucleotides match TRBD1. CDR1 and CDR2 from the germline V gene are GTSNPN and SVGIG (reference sequence). The ends lost 7 bases at V and 8 bases at J; junction bases unmatched: 11. This CDR3 region has 14 residues.